This TCR beta chain was recovered during a study of blood T cell repertoires in COVID-19. Turning to the study itself: In each case, the material was cDNA or gDNA derived from T cells, B-cell-depleted T cells, or PBMCs.

Recruits, aged 18 to 89 years, lived in 24 US areas. Recovered status applied to Cohort 3 donors who had two consecutive negative PCRs. It also applied to those with clearance or with symptom resolution. The CDR3 loop spans 15 amino acids. V lost 3 bases, J lost 0 bases, and 10 bases lay in between. CDR1 and CDR2 from the germline V gene are MGHRA and YSYEKL. The data were produced by immunoSEQ multiplex PCR, yet TCRdb's version contains in-frame clones alone and is incomplete. The sample consists of some 300,000 clones, around 92% of them appearing once. Sequenced material: PBMCs or T cells enriched from blood (not recorded which). The gene calls are TRBV4-1 and TRBJ2-3; tentative D call: TRBD1 (5 bases). This TCR derives from a woman aged 25 to 39 who had recovered from COVID-19. For the CDR3, the DNA is TGCGCCAGCAGCCACGGGTCAGGGAGCACAGATACGCAGTATTTT. Encoded protein: CASSHGSGSTDTQYF.